These 19 T cell receptor beta chains originate from one sample sequenced in a study of blood T cell repertoires in COVID-19. The method was immunoSEQ multiplex PCR; TCRdb's version includes in-frame clones alone and lacks a portion of them. The sample shows tens of thousands of clones, approximately 85% of them seen only once. Sequences were obtained from peripheral blood. Receptor source: a human donor in a cohort sampled during active COVID-19.

The chain is built from TRBV7-8 and TRBJ2-5, with 7 bases aligning to TRBD2. The trim removed 5 bases at V and 5 bases at J, leaving 14 bases unmatched. This CDR3 has 16 residues. Germline V gene sequence: CDR1 SGHVS, CDR2 FQNEAQ. This chain's CDR3 is CASSLRGGVDGETQYF. CDR3 nucleotides: TGTGCCAGCAGCCTACGTGGGGGGGTCGACGGGGAGACCCAGTACTTC.

Only a few counts were recorded for this clone. The chain has TRBV14 and TRBJ2-7; weak D call: TRBD2 (5 bases). This CDR3 is built from 13 residues. The V and J ends lost 1 base and 3 bases respectively, with 7 bases between them. The germline V gene has CDR1 SGHDN and CDR2 FVKESK. CDR3 nucleotides: TGTGCCAGCAGCCAAGTTCGGGACTACGAGCAGTACTTC. Its translation is CASSQVRDYEQYF.

This chain uses TRBV6-4 with TRBJ2-1; D is undetermined. V dropped 5 bases and J dropped 6 bases, with 11 bases sitting between them. This CDR3 comprises 13 residues. Germline CDR1 is MRHNA and CDR2 is SNTAGT. The chain's CDR3 is CASSTHYSNEQFF. CDR3 DNA: TGTGCCAGCAGTACACACTATTCCAATGAGCAGTTCTTC.

Concerning this clone itself: The junction departs from the called germline gene at one end, perhaps through a read error. The chain carries TRBV7-2 and TRBJ1-1, with TRBD1 matching over 9 bases. Germline assignment: CDR1 SGHTA and CDR2 FQGNSA. The CDR3 spans 16 residues. CDR3 DNA sequence: TGTGCCAGCAGCTTAGCCCCCGGGACAGGGAACCCTGAAGCTTTCTTT. It translates to CASSLAPGTGNPEAFF.

This clone was counted a single time. This chain joins TRBV5-1 and TRBJ2-7; 12 nucleotides align to TRBD2. Looked up from germline, CDR1 is SGHRS and CDR2 is YFSETQ. J was trimmed by 4 bases and V by 2 bases; bases with no gene match: 4. CDR3 length: 15 residues. Here the CDR3 reads CASSFPTSGRYEQYF. The CDR3 coding sequence is TGCGCCAGCAGCTTCCCAACTAGCGGGAGGTACGAGCAGTACTTC.

V usage is TRBV7-9 and J usage is TRBJ1-2; D possibly corresponds to TRBD1 (5 bases). Germline loops: CDR1 SEHNR, CDR2 FQNEAQ (reference sequence). CDR3 length: 13 residues. V gave up 3 bases and J gave up 6 bases, with 11 bases separating them. The CDR3, as DNA: TGTGCCAGCAGCTTCTCCCAGGGCCATGGCTACACCTTC. The encoded protein is CASSFSQGHGYTF.

This clone has just a few counts. V is TRBV6-5 and J is TRBJ2-7, with 12 bases that match TRBD2. The V and J ends lost 6 bases and 0 bases, in that order; junction bases with no gene match: 0. This CDR3 is 14 amino acids long. Germline V gives CDR1 MNHEY, CDR2 SVGAGI. This chain's CDR3 is CASRGLAGSYEQYF. The DNA for the CDR3 is TGTGCCAGCAGGGGACTAGCGGGCTCCTACGAGCAGTACTTC.

This chain connects TRBV20-1 to TRBJ2-3, with D perhaps TRBD2 (6 bases). Germline V CDR1 and CDR2: DFQATT, SNEGSKA (reference sequence). The V end lost 5 bases, the J end lost 6 bases, and 6 bases lay between the germline ends. The CDR3 is 10 residues long. CDR3 DNA sequence: TGCAGTGCTCGGGGGGATACGCAGTATTTT. It codes for CSARGDTQYF.

CDR3 sequence: CASSPLAGSYNEQFF. In DNA, the CDR3 is TGTGCCAGCAGCCCGCTAGCGGGGTCCTACAATGAGCAGTTCTTC. V is TRBV7-8 and J is TRBJ2-1; 9 bases match TRBD2. With 5 bases clipped from V and 1 base from J, the junction kept 3 bases outside the gene matches. CDR3 length: 15 amino acids. CDR1 is SGHVS, CDR2 FQNEAQ, per germline.

V is TRBV20-1 and J is TRBJ2-1, with unresolved D. V was pared by 2 bases and J by 3 bases, with 2 bases between. CDR1 is DFQATT and CDR2 is SNEGSKA in the germline V gene (reference sequence). This CDR3 has 11 amino acids. CDR3 sequence: CSARLYNEQFF. CDR3 DNA sequence: TGCAGTGCTAGACTCTACAATGAGCAGTTCTTC.

The gene calls are TRBV15 and TRBJ2-1, with TRBD2 matching over 8 bases. V lost 5 bases, J lost 5 bases, and 11 bases stayed unmatched. CDR3 length equals 16 residues. Germline values: CDR1 LNHNV, CDR2 YYDKDF (reference sequence). In DNA, the CDR3 is TGTGCCACCAGCGGAAGGGGGACTAGAAGAGACAATGAGCAGTTCTTC. Its translation is CATSGRGTRRDNEQFF.

V is TRBV15 and J is TRBJ2-3, with 11 bases aligning to TRBD2. J lost 8 bases, V lost 4 bases, and 2 bases had no gene match. This CDR3 region has 13 residues. CDR1 and CDR2 from the germline V gene are LNHNV and YYDKDF (reference sequence). CDR3 bases: TGTGCCACCAGCATCGGGACTAGCGGTACGCAGTATTTT. It is translated as CATSIGTSGTQYF.

The table lists this clone with a few counts. The chain uses TRBV29-1 and TRBJ1-5; D remains unclear. CDR3 size: 13 residues. Trimming pared 7 bases from V and 2 bases from J, leaving 12 bases between. Germline CDR1 is SQVTM and CDR2 is ANQGSEA. The CDR3 bases are TGCAGCGCTTCCCTCGGGGGCAATCAGCCCCAGCATTTT. This encodes CSASLGGNQPQHF.

The chain has TRBV7-2 and TRBJ2-1, with 12 bases lining up with TRBD1. V lost 6 bases to trimming and J lost 10 bases; unmatched junction nucleotides: 22. CDR1 and CDR2 (germline): SGHTA, FQGNSA. This CDR3 region has 19 residues. Here the CDR3 DNA reads TGTGCCAGCAGATCCACCGGGACAGGGGGCCCTATGCGCCCCACAGAGCAGTTCTTC. It codes for CASRSTGTGGPMRPTEQFF.

The chain links TRBV5-1 to TRBJ1-3; 8 bases agree with TRBD1. V was clipped by 4 bases and J by 0 bases; unmatched bases: 3. The CDR3 extends over 15 amino acids. The germline gives CDR1 SGHRS, CDR2 YFSETQ. The CDR3 nucleotides are TGCGCCAGCAGCCTCACAGGGGGCTCTGGAAACACCATATATTTT. This codes for CASSLTGGSGNTIYF.

The chain carries TRBV24-1 and TRBJ2-5; 7 nucleotides match TRBD1. CDR1 and CDR2 (germline): KGHDR, SFDVKD. The CDR3 is 16 residues long. V lost 1 base and J lost 1; bases outside the gene matches: 5. In DNA form, the CDR3 reads TGTGCCACCAGTGATTTTAGGGGGCGCACCCAAGAGACCCAGTACTTC. Translation gives CATSDFRGRTQETQYF.

CDR3 sequence: CASSQNTGVGNSPLHF. CDR3 sequence (DNA): TGCGCCAGCAGCCAAAACACAGGGGTAGGGAATTCACCCCTCCACTTT. The chain links TRBV4-3 to TRBJ1-6; 7 nucleotides match TRBD1. The CDR3 extends over 16 amino acids. Germline V gene lookup returns CDR1 LGHNA and CDR2 YSLEER. The J segment lost 7 bases and the V segment lost 2 bases, leaving 8 bases of the junction unmatched.

The chain joins TRBV28 to TRBJ1-2; 7 bases line up with TRBD1. Germline trimming cut 3 bases from V and 4 bases from J; bases unmatched to any gene: 8. CDR3 length equals 15 residues. Germline values: CDR1 MDHEN, CDR2 SYDVKM. The DNA of the CDR3 is TGTGCCAGCAGTTTGTTTACAGGGGCCGGCTATGGCTACACCTTC. It codes for CASSLFTGAGYGYTF.

The V gene is TRBV28, the J gene TRBJ2-7, with D perhaps TRBD1 (6 bases). This CDR3 has 12 amino acids. From germline, CDR1 is MDHEN and CDR2 SYDVKM. V was shortened by 5 bases and J by 6 bases, with 11 bases between the two germline ends. The CDR3 loop is CASSPDRFEQYF. The CDR3 bases are TGTGCCAGCAGTCCAGACAGGTTCGAGCAGTACTTC.